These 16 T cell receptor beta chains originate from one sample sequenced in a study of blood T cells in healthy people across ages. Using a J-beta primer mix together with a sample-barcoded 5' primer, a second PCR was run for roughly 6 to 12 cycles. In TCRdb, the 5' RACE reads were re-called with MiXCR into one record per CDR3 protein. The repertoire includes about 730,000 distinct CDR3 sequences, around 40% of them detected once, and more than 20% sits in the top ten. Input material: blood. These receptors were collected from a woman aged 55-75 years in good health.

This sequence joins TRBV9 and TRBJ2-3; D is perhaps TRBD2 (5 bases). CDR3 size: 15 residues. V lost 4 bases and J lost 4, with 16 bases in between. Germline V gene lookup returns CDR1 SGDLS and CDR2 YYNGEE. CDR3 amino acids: CASSTQGLLADTQYF. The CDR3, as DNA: TGTGCCAGCAGCACACAAGGACTGTTGGCAGATACGCAGTATTTT. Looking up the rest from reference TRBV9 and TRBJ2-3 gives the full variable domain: DSGVTQTPKHLITATGQRVTLRCSPRSGDLSVYWYQQSLDQGLQFLIQYYNGEERAKGNILERFSAQQFPDLHSELNLSSLELGDSALYFCASSTQGLLADTQYFGPGTRLTVL.

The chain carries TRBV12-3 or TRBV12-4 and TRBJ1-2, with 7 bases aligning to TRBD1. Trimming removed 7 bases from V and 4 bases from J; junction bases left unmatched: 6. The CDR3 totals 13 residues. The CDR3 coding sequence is TGTGCCAGCACCACGGCAGGGGGCTATGGCTACACCTTC. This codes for CASTTAGGYGYTF.

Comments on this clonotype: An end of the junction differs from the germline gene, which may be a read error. CDR3 in amino acids: CVSSPRDRDNSPLHF. CDR3 bases: TGTGTCAGCAGCCCCCGGGACAGGGATAATTCACCCCTCCACTTT. V gene TRBV3-1 combines with J gene TRBJ1-6, with 9 bases fitting TRBD1. CDR1 and CDR2 (germline): LGHDT, YNNKEL (reference sequence). The CDR3 has 15 residues.

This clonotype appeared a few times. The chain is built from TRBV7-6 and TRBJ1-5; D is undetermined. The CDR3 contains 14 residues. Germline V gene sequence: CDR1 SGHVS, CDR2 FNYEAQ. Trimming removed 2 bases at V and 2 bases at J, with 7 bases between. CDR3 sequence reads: CASSLLARNQPQHF. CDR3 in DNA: TGTGCCAGCAGCTTATTAGCGCGCAATCAGCCCCAGCATTTT.

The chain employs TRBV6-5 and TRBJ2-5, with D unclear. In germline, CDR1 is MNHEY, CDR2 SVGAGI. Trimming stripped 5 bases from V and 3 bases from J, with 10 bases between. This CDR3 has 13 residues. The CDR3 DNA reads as TGTGCCAGCAGTATAGGCGGCGAAGAGACCCAGTACTTC. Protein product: CASSIGGEETQYF.

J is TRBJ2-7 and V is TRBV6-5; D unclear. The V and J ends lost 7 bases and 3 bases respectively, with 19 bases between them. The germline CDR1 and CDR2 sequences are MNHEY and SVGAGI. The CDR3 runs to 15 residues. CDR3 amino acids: CASKIREDLDYEQYF. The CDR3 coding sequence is TGTGCCAGCAAAATTAGGGAAGACTTGGACTACGAGCAGTACTTC.

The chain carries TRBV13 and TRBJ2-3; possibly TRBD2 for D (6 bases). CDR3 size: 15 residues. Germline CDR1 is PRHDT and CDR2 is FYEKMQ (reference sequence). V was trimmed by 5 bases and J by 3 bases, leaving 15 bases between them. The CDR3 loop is CASSSREWLTDTQYF. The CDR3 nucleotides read TGTGCCAGCAGCAGCCGGGAGTGGTTAACAGATACGCAGTATTTT.

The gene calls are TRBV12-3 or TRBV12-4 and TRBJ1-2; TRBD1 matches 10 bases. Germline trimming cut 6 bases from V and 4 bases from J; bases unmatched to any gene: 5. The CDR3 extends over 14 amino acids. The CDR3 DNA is TGTGCCAGCAGCTCGACAGGGGGCAGCTATGGCTACACCTTC. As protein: CASSSTGGSYGYTF.

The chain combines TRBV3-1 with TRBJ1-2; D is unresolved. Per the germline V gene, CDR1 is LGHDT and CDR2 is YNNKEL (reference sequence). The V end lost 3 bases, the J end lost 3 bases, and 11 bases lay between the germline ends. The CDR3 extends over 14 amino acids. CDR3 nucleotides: TGTGCCAGCAGCCAGGGTCCTGGGGACTATGGCTACACCTTC. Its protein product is CASSQGPGDYGYTF.

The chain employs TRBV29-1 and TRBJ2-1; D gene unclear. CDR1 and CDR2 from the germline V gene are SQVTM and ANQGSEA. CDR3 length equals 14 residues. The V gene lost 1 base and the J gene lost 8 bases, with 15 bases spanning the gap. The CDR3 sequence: CSVEAPPVEYEQFF. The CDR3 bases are TGCAGCGTTGAAGCACCGCCGGTAGAATATGAGCAGTTCTTC.

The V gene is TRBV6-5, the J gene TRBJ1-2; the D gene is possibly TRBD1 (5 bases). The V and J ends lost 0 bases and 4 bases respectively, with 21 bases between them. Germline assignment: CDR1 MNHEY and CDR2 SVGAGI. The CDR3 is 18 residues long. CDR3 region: CASSYSFRTFVRAYGYTF. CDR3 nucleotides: TGTGCCAGCAGTTACTCGTTCAGAACGTTCGTCAGGGCCTATGGCTACACCTTC.

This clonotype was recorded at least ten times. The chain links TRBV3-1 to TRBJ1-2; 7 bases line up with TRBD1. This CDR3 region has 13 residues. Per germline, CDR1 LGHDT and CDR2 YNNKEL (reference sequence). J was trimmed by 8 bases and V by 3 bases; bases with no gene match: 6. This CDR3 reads CASSHGQAEGYTF. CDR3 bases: TGTGCCAGCAGCCACGGACAGGCGGAGGGCTACACCTTC. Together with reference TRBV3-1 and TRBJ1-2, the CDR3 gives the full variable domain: DTAVSQTPKYLVTQMGNDKSIKCEQNLGHDTMYWYKQDSKKFLKIMFSYNNKELIINETVPNRFSPKSPDKAHLNLHINSLELGDSAVYFCASSHGQAEGYTFGSGTRLTVV.

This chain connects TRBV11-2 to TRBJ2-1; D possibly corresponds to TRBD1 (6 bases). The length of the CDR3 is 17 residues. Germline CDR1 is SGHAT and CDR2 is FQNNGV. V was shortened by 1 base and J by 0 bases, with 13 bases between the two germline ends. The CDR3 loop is CASSLGSGASSYNEQFF. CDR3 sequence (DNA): TGTGCCAGCAGCTTAGGGTCAGGGGCGAGCTCCTACAATGAGCAGTTCTTC. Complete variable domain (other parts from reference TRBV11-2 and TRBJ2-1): EAGVAQSPRYKIIEKRQSVAFWCNPISGHATLYWYQQILGQGPKLLIQFQNNGVVDDSQLPKDRFSAERLKGVDSTLKIQPAKLEDSAVYLCASSLGSGASSYNEQFFGPGTRLTVL.

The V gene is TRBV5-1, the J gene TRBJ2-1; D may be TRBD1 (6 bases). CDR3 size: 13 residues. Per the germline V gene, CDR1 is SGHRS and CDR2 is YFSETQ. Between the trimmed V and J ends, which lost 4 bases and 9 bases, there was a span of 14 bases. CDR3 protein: CASSVATGSEQFF. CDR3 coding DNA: TGCGCCAGCAGCGTGGCTACAGGGAGTGAGCAGTTCTTC.

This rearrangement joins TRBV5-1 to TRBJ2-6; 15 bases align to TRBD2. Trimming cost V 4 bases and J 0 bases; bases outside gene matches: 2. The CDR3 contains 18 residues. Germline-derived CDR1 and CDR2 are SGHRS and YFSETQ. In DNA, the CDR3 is TGCGCCAGCAGCCCGGGACTAGCGGGAGGCTCTGGGGCCAACGTCCTGACTTTC. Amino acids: CASSPGLAGGSGANVLTF.

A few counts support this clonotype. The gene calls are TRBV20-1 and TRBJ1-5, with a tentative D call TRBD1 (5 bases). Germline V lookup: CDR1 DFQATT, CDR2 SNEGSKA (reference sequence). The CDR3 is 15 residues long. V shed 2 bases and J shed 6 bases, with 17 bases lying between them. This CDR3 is CSARPPGRGGQPQHF. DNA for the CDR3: TGCAGTGCTAGACCCCCGGGTAGGGGAGGTCAGCCCCAGCATTTT.